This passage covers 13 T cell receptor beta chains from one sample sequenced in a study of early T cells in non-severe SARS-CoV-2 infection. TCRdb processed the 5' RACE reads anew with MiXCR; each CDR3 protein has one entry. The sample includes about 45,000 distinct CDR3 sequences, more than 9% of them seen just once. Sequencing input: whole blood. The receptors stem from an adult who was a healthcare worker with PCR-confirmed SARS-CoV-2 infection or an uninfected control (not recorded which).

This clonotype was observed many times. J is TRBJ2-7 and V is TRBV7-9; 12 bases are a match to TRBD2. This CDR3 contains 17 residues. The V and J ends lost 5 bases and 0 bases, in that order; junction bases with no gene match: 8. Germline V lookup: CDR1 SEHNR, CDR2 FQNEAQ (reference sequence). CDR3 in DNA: TGTGCCAGCAGCCACCTGACTAGCGGGGGATTCTCCTACGAGCAGTACTTC. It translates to CASSHLTSGGFSYEQYF.

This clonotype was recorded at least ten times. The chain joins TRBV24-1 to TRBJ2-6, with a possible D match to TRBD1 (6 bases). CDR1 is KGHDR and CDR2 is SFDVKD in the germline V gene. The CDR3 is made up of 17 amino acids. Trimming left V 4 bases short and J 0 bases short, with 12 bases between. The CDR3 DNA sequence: TGTGCCACCAGTGACCGTTTAGGGGGCTCTGGGGCCAACGTCCTGACTTTC. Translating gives CATSDRLGGSGANVLTF.

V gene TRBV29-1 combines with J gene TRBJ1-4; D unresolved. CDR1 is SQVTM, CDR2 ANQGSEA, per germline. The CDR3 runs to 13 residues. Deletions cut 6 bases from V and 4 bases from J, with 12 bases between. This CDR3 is CSVTDGDNEKLFF. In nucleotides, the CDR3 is TGCAGCGTCACAGACGGAGATAATGAAAAACTGTTTTTT.

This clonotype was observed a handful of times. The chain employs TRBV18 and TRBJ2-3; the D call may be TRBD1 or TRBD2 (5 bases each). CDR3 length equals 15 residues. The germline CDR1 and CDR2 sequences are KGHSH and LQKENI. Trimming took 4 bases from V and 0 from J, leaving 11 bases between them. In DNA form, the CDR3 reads TGTGCCAGCTCACGTCGGGACGGTAGCACAGATACGCAGTATTTT. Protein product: CASSRRDGSTDTQYF. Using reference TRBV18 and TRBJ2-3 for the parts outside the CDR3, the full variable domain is NAGVMQNPRHLVRRRGQEARLRCSPMKGHSHVYWYRQLPEEGLKFMVYLQKENIIDESGMPKERFSAEFPKEGPSILRIQQVVRGDSAAYFCASSRRDGSTDTQYFGPGTRLTVL.

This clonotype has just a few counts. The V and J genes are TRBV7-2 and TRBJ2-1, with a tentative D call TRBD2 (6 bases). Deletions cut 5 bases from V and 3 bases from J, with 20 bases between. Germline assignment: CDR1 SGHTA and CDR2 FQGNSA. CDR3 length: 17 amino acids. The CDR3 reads CASSRPMGGINYNEQFF. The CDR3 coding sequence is TGTGCCAGCAGCCGTCCAATGGGCGGGATCAACTACAATGAGCAGTTCTTC.

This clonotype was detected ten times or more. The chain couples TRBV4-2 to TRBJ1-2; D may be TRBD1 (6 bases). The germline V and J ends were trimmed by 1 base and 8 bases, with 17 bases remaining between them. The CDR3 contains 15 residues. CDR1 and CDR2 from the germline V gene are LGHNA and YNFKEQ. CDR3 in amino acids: CASSQGHRAHDGYTF. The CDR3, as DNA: TGTGCCAGCAGCCAAGGGCACAGGGCCCATGACGGCTACACCTTC.

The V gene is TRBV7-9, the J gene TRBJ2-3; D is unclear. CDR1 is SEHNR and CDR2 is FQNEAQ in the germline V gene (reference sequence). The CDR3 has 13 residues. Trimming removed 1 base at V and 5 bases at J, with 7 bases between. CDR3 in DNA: TGTGCCAGCAGCTTAGGGCAAGAAGATACGCAGTATTTT. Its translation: CASSLGQEDTQYF.

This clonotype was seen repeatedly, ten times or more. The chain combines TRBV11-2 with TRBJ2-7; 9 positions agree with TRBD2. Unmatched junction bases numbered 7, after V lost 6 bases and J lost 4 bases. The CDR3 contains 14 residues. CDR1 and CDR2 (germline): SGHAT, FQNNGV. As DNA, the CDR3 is TGTGCCAGCAGGGCTCTAGCGGGACCGTACGAGCAGTACTTC. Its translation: CASRALAGPYEQYF.

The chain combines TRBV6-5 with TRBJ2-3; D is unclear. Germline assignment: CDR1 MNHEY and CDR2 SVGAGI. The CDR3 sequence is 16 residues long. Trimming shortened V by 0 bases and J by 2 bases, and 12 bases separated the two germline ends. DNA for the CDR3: TGTGCCAGCAGTTACTCAGATTTAGTCACCACAGATACGCAGTATTTT. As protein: CASSYSDLVTTDTQYF.

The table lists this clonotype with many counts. The CDR3 nucleotides are TGTGCCAGCAGAACCCCAGGGAAGACTAGCACAGATACGCAGTATTTT. It yields the protein CASRTPGKTSTDTQYF. The chain is built from TRBV28 and TRBJ2-3; a weak D match, TRBD1 (5 bases). Germline CDR1 is MDHEN and CDR2 is SYDVKM. The CDR3 runs to 16 residues. V was shortened by 6 bases and J by 0 bases, with 16 bases between the two germline ends.

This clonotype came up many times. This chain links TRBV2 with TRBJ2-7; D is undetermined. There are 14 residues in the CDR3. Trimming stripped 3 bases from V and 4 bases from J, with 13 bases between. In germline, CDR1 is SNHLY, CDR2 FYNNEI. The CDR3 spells CASSDGGRLYEQYF. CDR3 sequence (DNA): TGTGCCAGCAGTGATGGCGGAAGACTTTACGAGCAGTACTTC.

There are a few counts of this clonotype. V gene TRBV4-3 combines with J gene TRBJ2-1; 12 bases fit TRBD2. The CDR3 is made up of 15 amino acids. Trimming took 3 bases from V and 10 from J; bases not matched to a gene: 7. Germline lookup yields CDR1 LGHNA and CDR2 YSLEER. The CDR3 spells CASSQKLAGGLEQFF. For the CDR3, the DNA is TGCGCCAGCAGCCAGAAACTAGCGGGAGGATTGGAGCAGTTCTTC.

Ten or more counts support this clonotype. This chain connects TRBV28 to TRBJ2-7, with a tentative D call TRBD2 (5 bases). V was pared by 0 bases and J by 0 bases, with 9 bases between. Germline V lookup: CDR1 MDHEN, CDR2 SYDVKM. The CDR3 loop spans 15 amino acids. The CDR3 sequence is CASSLWAGSSYEQYF. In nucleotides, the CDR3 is TGTGCCAGCAGTTTATGGGCGGGCAGCTCCTACGAGCAGTACTTC.